This entry lists 5 T cell receptor beta chains sequenced from one sample in a study of early T cells in non-severe SARS-CoV-2 infection. Using its own MiXCR run on the 5' RACE reads, TCRdb lists one record per CDR3 protein. The repertoire holds around 50,000 distinct CDR3 sequences, with about 7.8% as singletons. The sequenced material came from whole blood. The receptors stem from an adult who was a healthcare worker with PCR-confirmed SARS-CoV-2 infection or an uninfected control (not recorded which).

This clonotype has at least ten counts. The chain carries TRBV4-3 and TRBJ1-1; perhaps TRBD1 as D (5 bases). This CDR3 spans 15 amino acids. The V and J ends lost 1 base and 1 base respectively, with 10 bases between them. Germline V CDR1 and CDR2: LGHNA, YSLEER. Here the CDR3 DNA reads TGCGCCAGCAGCCAAGGACAGTCTAAGAACACTGAAGCTTTCTTT. This sequence encodes CASSQGQSKNTEAFF.

The rearrangement joins TRBV28 to TRBJ2-7, with D perhaps matching TRBD1 (5 bases). The germline V and J ends were trimmed by 6 bases and 3 bases, with 12 bases remaining between them. Per the germline V gene, CDR1 is MDHEN and CDR2 is SYDVKM. This CDR3 has 13 amino acids. The CDR3 nucleotides read TGTGCCAGCAGGGTTGACAGTATCTACGAGCAGTACTTC. It codes for CASRVDSIYEQYF.

The chain links TRBV7-9 to TRBJ2-3, with D uncertain. The CDR3 totals 13 residues. V lost 7 bases and J lost 3, with 11 bases in between. The germline V gene encodes CDR1 SEHNR and CDR2 FQNEAQ (reference sequence). CDR3 coding DNA: TGTGCCAGCACTCTCCCCTGGACAGATACGCAGTATTTT. Protein product: CASTLPWTDTQYF.

This clonotype came up many times. The chain links TRBV28 to TRBJ1-1, with a weak D call TRBD1 (6 bases). The V and J ends lost 6 bases and 1 base respectively, with 15 bases between them. CDR3 size: 15 residues. The V gene's germline CDR1 is MDHEN and CDR2 SYDVKM. This chain's CDR3 is CASSSLRGANTEAFF. The CDR3, as DNA: TGTGCCAGCAGCTCTTTACGGGGGGCGAACACTGAAGCTTTCTTT.

A few counts support this clonotype. The gene calls are TRBV7-8 and TRBJ1-1; D is possibly TRBD1 (5 bases). The V end lost 3 bases, the J end lost 6 bases, and 11 bases lay between the germline ends. The CDR3 totals 13 residues. CDR1 SGHVS and CDR2 FQNEAQ come from the germline V gene. The CDR3 here is CASSFSGGSEAFF. In DNA, the CDR3 is TGTGCCAGCAGCTTTTCGGGGGGGTCTGAAGCTTTCTTT.